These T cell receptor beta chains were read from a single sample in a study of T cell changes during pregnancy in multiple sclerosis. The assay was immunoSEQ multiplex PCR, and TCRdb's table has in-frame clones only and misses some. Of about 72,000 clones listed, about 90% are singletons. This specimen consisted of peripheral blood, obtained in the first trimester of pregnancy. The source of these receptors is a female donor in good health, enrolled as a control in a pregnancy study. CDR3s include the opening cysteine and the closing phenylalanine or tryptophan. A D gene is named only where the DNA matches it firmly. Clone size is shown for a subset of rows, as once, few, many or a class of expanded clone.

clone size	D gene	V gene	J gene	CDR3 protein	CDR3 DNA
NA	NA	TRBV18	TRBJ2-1	CASSFLRGRNEQFF	TGTGCCAGCTCCTTTCTCAGAGGTCGAAATGAGCAGTTCTTC
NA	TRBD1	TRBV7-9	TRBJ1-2	CASSSEATGGGYTF	TGTGCCAGCAGCTCGGAGGCGACAGGGGGTGGCTACACCTTC
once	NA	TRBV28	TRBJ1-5	CASSPVAVSNQPQHF	TGTGCCAGCAGCCCCGTGGCGGTTAGCAATCAGCCCCAGCATTTT
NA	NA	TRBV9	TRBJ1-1	CASRKGTGGTEAFF	TGTGCCAGCAGGAAGGGGACGGGAGGCACTGAAGCTTTCTTT
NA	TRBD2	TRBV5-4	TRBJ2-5	CASSSRTSGQETQYF	TGTGCCAGCAGCTCACGGACTAGCGGGCAAGAGACCCAGTACTTC
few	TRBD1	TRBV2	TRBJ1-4	CASSLDRGLLFF	TGTGCCAGCAGCCTTGACAGGGGGCTTCTGTTTTTT
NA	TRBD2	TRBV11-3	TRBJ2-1	CASSSGLAGSYNEQFF	TGTGCCAGCAGCTCCGGACTAGCGGGAAGCTACAATGAGCAGTTCTTC
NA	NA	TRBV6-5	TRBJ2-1	CASSYTDSTEQFF	TGTGCCAGCAGTTACACGGACTCGACGGAGCAGTTCTTC
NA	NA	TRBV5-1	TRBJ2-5	CASSFSGTALETQYF	TGCGCCAGCAGCTTTTCGGGTACGGCCTTAGAGACCCAGTACTTC
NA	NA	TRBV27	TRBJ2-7	CASRWGKGTYEQYF	TGTGCCAGCAGGTGGGGCAAAGGGACTTACGAGCAGTACTTC
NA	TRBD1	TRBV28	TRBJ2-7	CASSWADRTGVEQYF	TGTGCCAGCAGTTGGGCCGACCGGACAGGGGTTGAGCAGTACTTC
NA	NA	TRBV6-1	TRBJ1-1	CRAGRNSDTEAFF	TGCCGTGCGGGTAGGAACAGCGACACTGAAGCTTTCTTT
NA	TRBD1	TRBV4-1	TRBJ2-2	CASSQEPGGIAGELFF	TGCGCCAGCAGCCAAGAACCAGGGGGAATCGCCGGGGAGCTGTTTTTT
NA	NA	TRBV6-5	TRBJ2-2	CASRSSVWNTGELFF	TGTGCCAGCAGATCCTCGGTATGGAACACCGGGGAGCTGTTTTTT
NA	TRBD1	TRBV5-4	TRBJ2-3	CASSLQGTDTQYF	TGTGCCAGCAGCTTACAGGGGACAGATACGCAGTATTTT
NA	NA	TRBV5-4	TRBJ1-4	CASSLGQGNEKLFF	TGTGCCAGCAGCTTGGGGCAGGGAAATGAAAAACTGTTTTTT